This entry lists 21 T cell receptor beta chains sequenced from one sample in a study of regulatory T cells in long-lasting Graves disease. Time point: persistent/refractory GD, antithyroid drugs over 5 years with positive TRAb. RNA from PBMCs was the source of the TCR library. Library construction for TCR beta used iRepertoire HTBI primers and Arm-PCR of CDR3 regions. TCRdb reprocessed the multiplex PCR reads with MiXCR, giving one entry per CDR3 protein. The sample yields roughly 400,000 distinct CDR3 sequences, roughly 23% seen once. Sequences were derived from peripheral blood mononuclear cells (PBMCs), sampled when the disease was refractory, from a patient treated with antithyroid drugs. All receptors come from a female donor with Graves disease.

This clonotype was detected ten times or more. The chain uses TRBV12-3 or TRBV12-4 and TRBJ2-4; D gene uncertain. Trimming cost V 0 bases and J 0 bases, with 12 bases left between them. The CDR3 loop spans 17 amino acids. For the CDR3, the DNA is TGTGCCAGCAGTTTAGCGTTGGTCAGTTTAGCCAAAAACATTCAGTACTTC. Translating it yields CASSLALVSLAKNIQYF.

This chain uses TRBV7-9 with TRBJ2-2, with TRBD2 matching 7 bases. CDR1 and CDR2 from the germline V gene are SEHNR and FQNEAQ (reference sequence). The CDR3 length is 17 residues. V dropped 10 bases and J dropped 1; count of bases not matched to a gene: 15. CDR3 region: CATNLPGGRVNTGELFF. Written as DNA, the CDR3 is TGTGCCACAAACCTCCCCGGCGGGAGAGTGAACACCGGGGAGCTGTTTTTT.

This clonotype appeared many times. This chain joins TRBV27 and TRBJ2-7; 7 bases match TRBD2. CDR1 is MNHEY and CDR2 is SMNVEV in the germline V gene (reference sequence). The CDR3 is 13 residues long. J lost 7 bases, V lost 2 bases, and 5 bases had no gene match. The CDR3 coding sequence is TGTGCCAGCAGTTTAGCGGGAGTAAGGGAGCAGTACTTC. Translating it yields CASSLAGVREQYF.

This clonotype appeared many times. The rearrangement joins TRBV7-3 to TRBJ1-6; TRBD1 is a possible D gene (6 bases). Trimming cost V 3 bases and J 8 bases, with 11 bases left between them. This CDR3 comprises 14 residues. CDR1 is SGHTA, CDR2 FQGTGA, per germline. The CDR3 coding sequence is TGTGCCAGCAGCTTCCTCCCAGGGGATTCACCCCTCCACTTT. It encodes CASSFLPGDSPLHF.

For the CDR3, the DNA is TGTGCCAGCAGTTACCCTACCGAACCGTATTTT. As protein: CASSYPTEPYF. V and J are TRBV6-9 and TRBJ2-3; D gene uncertain. The CDR3 runs to 11 residues. Germline-derived CDR1 and CDR2 are MNHGY and SVAAGI. V was shortened by 3 bases and J by 14 bases, with 12 bases between the two germline ends.

This clonotype occurred many times. The chain couples TRBV27 to TRBJ1-5, with 11 bases matching TRBD1. Germline V gene lookup returns CDR1 MNHEY and CDR2 SMNVEV (reference sequence). This CDR3 comprises 16 residues. Trimming removed 5 bases from V and 6 bases from J; junction bases left unmatched: 9. CDR3 sequence reads: CASSPSGTGGFQPQHF. The DNA of the CDR3 is TGTGCCAGCAGTCCGTCCGGGACAGGGGGGTTTCAGCCCCAGCATTTT.

At least ten counts were recorded for this clonotype. This chain uses TRBV2 with TRBJ2-7; D is perhaps TRBD2 (5 bases). The CDR3 sequence is 17 residues long. Trimming removed 6 bases at V and 0 bases at J, with 21 bases between. Germline loops: CDR1 SNHLY, CDR2 FYNNEI. The CDR3 is CASRIGPRTFRSYEQYF. DNA for the CDR3: TGTGCCAGCAGAATCGGACCCAGGACTTTCCGCTCCTACGAGCAGTACTTC.

The V and J genes are TRBV5-8 and TRBJ2-1; either TRBD1 or TRBD2 may supply D (5 bases each). This CDR3 has 17 amino acids. Trimming took 5 bases from V and 0 from J, leaving 18 bases between them. CDR1 is SGHTS, CDR2 YDEGEE, per germline. This chain's CDR3 is CASRDGVAGSSYNEQFF. DNA of the CDR3: TGTGCCAGCAGGGACGGGGTCGCAGGGAGCTCCTACAATGAGCAGTTCTTC.

The chain combines TRBV7-8 with TRBJ2-7; 7 bases line up with TRBD2. This CDR3 is built from 15 residues. V trimming: 2 bases; J trimming: 5 bases; junction bases outside the gene matches: 9. Per the germline V gene, CDR1 is SGHVS and CDR2 is FQNEAQ. DNA of the CDR3: TGTGCCAGCAGCTTACCGGCCAGGACTAGGGACGAGCAGTACTTC. It codes for CASSLPARTRDEQYF.

V gene TRBV19 combines with J gene TRBJ1-4; D perhaps matches TRBD1 (5 bases). Trimming took 5 bases from V and 8 from J, leaving 27 bases between them. Germline CDR1 reads LNHDA; CDR2 reads SQIVND (reference sequence). This CDR3 has 18 residues. The CDR3 is CASSLRILAGGRIEKLFF. In DNA form, the CDR3 reads TGTGCCAGTAGTCTTAGAATTCTGGCCGGGGGGAGGATCGAAAAACTGTTTTTT. Full variable domain (rest looked up from reference TRBV19 and TRBJ1-4): DGGITQSPKYLFRKEGQNVTLSCEQNLNHDAMYWYRQDPGQGLRLIYYSQIVNDFQKGDIAEGYSVSREKKESFPLTVTSAQKNPTAFYLCASSLRILAGGRIEKLFFGSGTQLSVL.

The V call is TRBV19, the J call TRBJ1-4, with D perhaps TRBD1 (6 bases). V was shortened by 5 bases and J by 8 bases, with 21 bases between the two germline ends. Germline V gives CDR1 LNHDA, CDR2 SQIVND (reference sequence). The CDR3 spans 16 residues. The CDR3 loop reads CASSPLGLDRDEKLFF. The CDR3 DNA reads TGTGCCAGTAGTCCCCTTGGTCTGGACAGAGACGAAAAACTGTTTTTT. The whole variable domain, remainder taken from reference TRBV19 and TRBJ1-4, is DGGITQSPKYLFRKEGQNVTLSCEQNLNHDAMYWYRQDPGQGLRLIYYSQIVNDFQKGDIAEGYSVSREKKESFPLTVTSAQKNPTAFYLCASSPLGLDRDEKLFFGSGTQLSVL.

The chain carries TRBV28 and TRBJ2-3; the match to TRBD2 covers 12 bases. J was trimmed by 2 bases and V by 4 bases; bases with no gene match: 4. From germline, CDR1 is MDHEN and CDR2 SYDVKM. CDR3 length: 16 amino acids. CDR3 region: CASSYGLAGITDTQYF. The CDR3 DNA is TGTGCCAGCAGTTACGGACTAGCGGGGATCACAGATACGCAGTATTTT. Looking up the rest from reference TRBV28 and TRBJ2-3 gives the full variable domain: DVKVTQSSRYLVKRTGEKVFLECVQDMDHENMFWYRQDPGLGLRLIYFSYDVKMKEKGDIPEGYSVSREKKERFSLILESASTNQTSMYLCASSYGLAGITDTQYFGPGTRLTVL.

V gene TRBV6-1 combines with J gene TRBJ2-7; D uncertain. With 6 bases removed from V and 4 bases from J, the gap between germline ends came to 16 bases. The CDR3 covers 14 residues. CDR1 is MNHNS and CDR2 is SASEGT in the germline V gene. The CDR3 DNA reads TGTGCCAGCAGCCAAGCTATGGTCCCGTACGAGCAGTACTTC. This translates into CASSQAMVPYEQYF.

The chain couples TRBV6-9 to TRBJ1-1; D is uncertain. Germline V lookup: CDR1 MNHGY, CDR2 SVAAGI. Trimming stripped 6 bases from V and 1 base from J, with 12 bases between. This CDR3 contains 14 residues. This CDR3 reads CASSYTPGNTEAFF. The CDR3 DNA reads as TGTGCCAGCAGCTATACTCCAGGGAACACTGAAGCTTTCTTT.

V is TRBV5-5 and J is TRBJ1-6; 7 nucleotides match TRBD1. The CDR3 is 15 residues long. V dropped 0 bases and J dropped 7; count of bases not matched to a gene: 4. The germline CDR1 and CDR2 sequences are SGHKS and YYEKEE (reference sequence). The CDR3 loop reads CASSLAYRGNSPLHF. In DNA form, the CDR3 reads TGTGCCAGCAGCTTGGCCTACAGGGGAAATTCACCCCTCCACTTT.

There are many counts of this clonotype. The chain employs TRBV7-8 and TRBJ2-7; 12 positions agree with TRBD2. Germline lookup yields CDR1 SGHVS and CDR2 FQNEAQ. Unmatched junction bases numbered 12, after V lost 1 base and J lost 5 bases. The CDR3 covers 18 residues. This chain's CDR3 is CASSLGASGRAFGHEQYF. As DNA, the CDR3 is TGTGCCAGCAGCTTAGGGGCTAGCGGGAGGGCCTTTGGTCACGAGCAGTACTTC.

This clonotype has at least ten counts. The rearrangement uses TRBV7-9 and TRBJ2-5; possible D gene TRBD1, 6 bases. With 5 bases removed from V and 7 bases from J, the gap between germline ends came to 26 bases. The germline CDR1 and CDR2 sequences are SEHNR and FQNEAQ (reference sequence). The CDR3 runs 17 residues. For the CDR3, the DNA is TGTGCCAGCAGCCCACCCTCCTGGACAGTCTCATTAGGGACCCAGTACTTC. Translated: CASSPPSWTVSLGTQYF.

This clonotype was recorded at least ten times. This rearrangement joins TRBV28 to TRBJ1-2; 11 bases line up with TRBD1. Losses at the gene ends were 6 bases for V and 7 bases for J; bases not matched to a gene: 10. This CDR3 is built from 15 residues. Germline lookup yields CDR1 MDHEN and CDR2 SYDVKM. CDR3 region: CASSPGQGALSGYTF. CDR3 DNA sequence: TGTGCCAGCAGCCCCGGACAGGGGGCCCTAAGTGGCTACACCTTC.

This clonotype was picked up many times. The V call is TRBV2, the J call TRBJ2-5; 13 positions agree with TRBD2. The CDR3 sequence is 17 residues long. V dropped 5 bases and J dropped 2; count of bases not matched to a gene: 8. Per the germline V gene, CDR1 is SNHLY and CDR2 is FYNNEI. CDR3 nucleotides: TGTGCCAGCAGTTTTTCTAGGACTAGCGGGGGTCAAGAGACCCAGTACTTC. Protein sequence: CASSFSRTSGGQETQYF. Looking up the rest from reference TRBV2 and TRBJ2-5 gives the full variable domain: EPEVTQTPSHQVTQMGQEVILRCVPISNHLYFYWYRQILGQKVEFLVSFYNNEISEKSEIFDDQFSVERPDGSNFTLKIRSTKLEDSAMYFCASSFSRTSGGQETQYFGPGTRLLVL.

This clonotype was seen at least ten times. The genes are TRBV10-1 and TRBJ2-5; a possible D gene is TRBD1 (5 bases). The germline V and J ends were trimmed by 0 bases and 2 bases, with 10 bases remaining between them. Germline V gene sequence: CDR1 WNHNN, CDR2 SYGVQD (reference sequence). The length of the CDR3 is 15 residues. CDR3 amino acids: CASSESSGLQETQYF. CDR3 bases: TGCGCCAGCAGTGAGTCGTCAGGGCTTCAAGAGACCCAGTACTTC.

CDR3 loop: CASSSADRVNQPQHF. The DNA of the CDR3 is TGTGCCAGCAGCTCAGCCGACAGGGTGAATCAGCCCCAGCATTTT. The rearrangement joins TRBV7-2 to TRBJ1-5; 7 bases agree with TRBD1. In germline, CDR1 is SGHTA, CDR2 FQGNSA. The V gene end was trimmed by 4 bases and the J gene end by 4 bases; junction bases not matched to a gene: 7. CDR3 length equals 15 residues.